The clone carrying this T cell receptor beta chain was seen more than once but under ten times. The study assigned cohorts using participant-reported clinical history. The CDR3 extends over 15 amino acids. The germline V gene encodes CDR1 MGHDK and CDR2 SYGVNS. V dropped 0 bases and J dropped 7 bases, with 15 bases sitting between them. These data belong to a study of blood T cell repertoires in COVID-19. TCRdb keeps only in-frame clones here, not all; method: immunoSEQ multiplex PCR. In the table there are a few hundred thousand clones, about 91% of which are singletons. J is TRBJ1-2 and V is TRBV25-1; D is undetermined. The source of this sequence is a woman aged 40 to 55 with acute COVID-19. The material sequenced was PBMCs or T cells enriched from blood (not recorded which). In DNA form, the CDR3 reads TGTGCCAGCAGTGAATATGGCTTCGGGGTAGGTGGCTACACCTTC. Translated: CASSEYGFGVGGYTF.